Below, 18 T cell receptor beta chains from the same sample are listed, as sequenced in a study of shared clonotypes between healthy human individuals. Generated by immunoSEQ multiplex PCR, the TCRdb table keeps only in-frame clones and is missing some. The table has 1,500,000 or so clones, roughly 96% seen once; the top ten hold about 1%. The sequenced sample was naive CD4+ T cells sorted from blood. Subset here: CD45RA+ positively selected. These receptors were obtained from a man aged 30 to 39 in good health.

This chain uses TRBV7-2 with TRBJ2-7; D is unclear. V dropped 8 bases and J dropped 4 bases, with 15 bases sitting between them. Germline CDR1 reads SGHTA; CDR2 reads FQGNSA. CDR3 size: 13 residues. CDR3 protein: CASAQSSGYEQYF. The CDR3 region has the DNA TGTGCCAGCGCCCAGTCAAGTGGGTACGAGCAGTACTTC.

This chain links TRBV6-6 with TRBJ2-3; TRBD2 aligns across 9 bases. With 5 bases clipped from V and 3 bases from J, the junction kept 3 bases outside the gene matches. Looked up from germline, CDR1 is MNHNY and CDR2 is SVGAGI (reference sequence). This CDR3 comprises 14 residues. In DNA form, the CDR3 reads TGTGCCAGCAGTCTAGCGGGAAATACAGATACGCAGTATTTT. Protein sequence: CASSLAGNTDTQYF.

The chain recombines TRBV5-1 with TRBJ2-3; no clear D. Germline V gene data show CDR1 as SGHRS and CDR2 as YFSETQ. V lost 7 bases to trimming and J lost 2 bases, with 14 bases between them. The CDR3 has 14 amino acids. The CDR3 DNA reads TGCGCCAGCTACATAGACTCCTACACAGATACGCAGTATTTT. Translating it yields CASYIDSYTDTQYF.

V is TRBV2 and J is TRBJ2-4, with 7 positions matching TRBD1. This CDR3 spans 12 amino acids. V was pared by 8 bases and J by 3 bases, with 1 base of the junction left unmatched. Germline V gives CDR1 SNHLY, CDR2 FYNNEI. The CDR3 region has the DNA TGTGCCAGCGACAGGGACAAAAACATTCAGTACTTC. Translated, it gives CASDRDKNIQYF.

The chain couples TRBV28 to TRBJ2-5; the match to TRBD2 covers 8 bases. CDR3 length: 12 amino acids. Germline V gene data show CDR1 as MDHEN and CDR2 as SYDVKM. V gave up 6 bases and J gave up 4 bases; unmatched junction bases: 1. The CDR3 coding sequence is TGTGCCAGCAGAGCGGGAGCAGAGACCCAGTACTTC. Residues: CASRAGAETQYF.

The rearrangement uses TRBV7-3 and TRBJ2-5; no definite D call. CDR1 and CDR2 (germline): SGHTA, FQGTGA. V was pared by 8 bases and J by 2 bases, with 6 bases between. CDR3 length equals 11 residues. The CDR3: CASWRQETQYF. The CDR3 nucleotides are TGTGCCAGCTGGCGGCAAGAGACCCAGTACTTC.

The chain has TRBV2 and TRBJ2-2; D gene ambiguous. CDR1 and CDR2 (germline): SNHLY, FYNNEI. This CDR3 is built from 14 residues. Trimming removed 6 bases from V and 4 bases from J, with 12 bases in between. CDR3 loop: CASSRPEGTGELFF. DNA for the CDR3: TGTGCCAGCAGCCGTCCAGAAGGCACCGGGGAGCTGTTTTTT.

V and J are TRBV9 and TRBJ2-7; D unclear. This CDR3 region has 13 residues. Trimming left V 1 base short and J 8 bases short, with 13 bases between. Germline V gene data show CDR1 as SGDLS and CDR2 as YYNGEE. The CDR3 reads CASSVLDKAQQYF. CDR3 nucleotide sequence: TGTGCCAGCAGCGTACTCGACAAGGCACAGCAGTACTTC.

The chain combines TRBV19 with TRBJ2-5, with TRBD2 as a possible D gene (6 bases). Germline loops: CDR1 LNHDA, CDR2 SQIVND (reference sequence). V lost 1 base to trimming and J lost 5 bases, with 8 bases between them. This CDR3 contains 13 residues. The CDR3 reads CASSIAGVETQYF. In DNA form, the CDR3 reads TGTGCCAGTAGTATAGCGGGAGTTGAGACCCAGTACTTC. Variable domain in full (rest from reference TRBV19 and TRBJ2-5): DGGITQSPKYLFRKEGQNVTLSCEQNLNHDAMYWYRQDPGQGLRLIYYSQIVNDFQKGDIAEGYSVSREKKESFPLTVTSAQKNPTAFYLCASSIAGVETQYFGPGTRLLVL.

The chain links TRBV5-1 to TRBJ2-5; D tentatively fits TRBD1 or TRBD2 (5 bases each). Between the trimmed V and J ends, which lost 3 bases and 5 bases, there was a span of 14 bases. Per the germline V gene, CDR1 is SGHRS and CDR2 is YFSETQ. This CDR3 is built from 14 residues. CDR3 DNA: TGCGCCAGCAGCTGGGACCCTCTTGGGGAGACCCAGTACTTC. Residues: CASSWDPLGETQYF.

The chain has TRBV11-2 and TRBJ2-3; 14 bases match TRBD2. Per germline, CDR1 SGHAT and CDR2 FQNNGV. The CDR3 consists of 18 residues. V lost 5 bases to trimming and J lost 5 bases; unmatched junction nucleotides: 12. CDR3 sequence reads: CASSRSPGTSGSGDTQYF. The CDR3 DNA follows: TGTGCCAGCAGCCGATCCCCTGGGACTAGCGGGAGCGGAGATACGCAGTATTTT. The entire variable domain, with the rest obtained from reference TRBV11-2 and TRBJ2-3, is as follows: EAGVAQSPRYKIIEKRQSVAFWCNPISGHATLYWYQQILGQGPKLLIQFQNNGVVDDSQLPKDRFSAERLKGVDSTLKIQPAKLEDSAVYLCASSRSPGTSGSGDTQYFGPGTRLTVL.

V gene TRBV28 combines with J gene TRBJ2-1, with D maybe TRBD2 (6 bases). Trimming removed 4 bases from V and 5 bases from J, with 15 bases in between. CDR1 is MDHEN, CDR2 SYDVKM, per germline. This CDR3 has 15 residues. For the CDR3, the DNA is TGTGCCAGCAGTTCCCGACTAGTTGGACACAATGAGCAGTTCTTC. It translates to CASSSRLVGHNEQFF.

This chain joins TRBV19 and TRBJ1-1; the match to TRBD1 covers 7 bases. The CDR3 is 16 residues long. Germline trimming cut 4 bases from V and 1 base from J; bases unmatched to any gene: 9. The V gene's germline CDR1 is LNHDA and CDR2 SQIVND (reference sequence). The chain's CDR3 is CASSTRTGQRNTEAFF. The CDR3 DNA follows: TGTGCCAGTAGTACCCGGACAGGACAAAGGAACACTGAAGCTTTCTTT. Using reference TRBV19 and TRBJ1-1 for the parts outside the CDR3, the full variable domain is DGGITQSPKYLFRKEGQNVTLSCEQNLNHDAMYWYRQDPGQGLRLIYYSQIVNDFQKGDIAEGYSVSREKKESFPLTVTSAQKNPTAFYLCASSTRTGQRNTEAFFGQGTRLTVV.

The genes are TRBV4-3 and TRBJ2-7, with 9 bases lining up with TRBD2. This CDR3 has 15 amino acids. The V gene end was trimmed by 3 bases and the J gene end by 6 bases; junction bases not matched to a gene: 9. Germline CDR1 LGHNA, CDR2 YSLEER. As DNA, the CDR3 is TGCGCCAGCAGCCAGATGGCTGGGACTAGCTCCGAGCAGTACTTC. Its translation: CASSQMAGTSSEQYF.

The chain links TRBV5-1 to TRBJ2-4; tentatively, D is TRBD2 (6 bases). Between the trimmed V and J ends, which lost 0 bases and 3 bases, there was a span of 10 bases. Germline CDR1 reads SGHRS; CDR2 reads YFSETQ. CDR3 length: 15 amino acids. CDR3 sequence: CASSLAEAGKNIQYF. The CDR3 region has the DNA TGCGCCAGCAGCTTGGCCGAAGCGGGCAAAAACATTCAGTACTTC.

The rearrangement uses TRBV5-1 and TRBJ1-4, with 10 bases fitting TRBD1. The CDR3 is made up of 20 amino acids. In germline, CDR1 is SGHRS, CDR2 YFSETQ. V lost 3 bases and J lost 4; bases outside the gene matches: 18. The CDR3 bases are TGCGCCAGCAGCTCGGCGGGGGACAGGGGCCCCCCCATGGGTAATGAAAAACTGTTTTTT. It translates to CASSSAGDRGPPMGNEKLFF.

This rearrangement joins TRBV7-6 to TRBJ1-5; 10 bases are shared with TRBD1. Germline V gene lookup returns CDR1 SGHVS and CDR2 FNYEAQ. The trim removed 5 bases at V and 3 bases at J, leaving 13 bases unmatched. The CDR3 is 18 amino acids. CDR3 loop: CASSPGPRDRGSNQPQHF. For the CDR3, the DNA is TGTGCCAGCAGCCCCGGTCCGAGGGACAGGGGATCCAATCAGCCCCAGCATTTT.

The chain has TRBV19 and TRBJ2-7, with 8 bases that match TRBD2. Germline CDR1 and CDR2: LNHDA and SQIVND (reference sequence). This CDR3 region has 13 residues. With 7 bases clipped from V and 2 bases from J, the junction kept 4 bases outside the gene matches. CDR3 amino acids: CASTGSGAYEQYF. In nucleotides, the CDR3 is TGTGCCAGTACTGGTAGCGGGGCCTACGAGCAGTACTTC.